Given below is one T cell receptor beta chain in context. The data derive from a study of blood T cell repertoires in COVID-19. Background on the study: Samples of COVID-19 (acute and convalescent) were obtained from the United States, Italy and Spain. Nucleic acid was either cDNA or gDNA, and it came from T cells, B-cell-depleted T cells, or PBMCs.

V was clipped by 6 bases and J by 7 bases; unmatched bases: 5. The CDR3 has 13 residues. Germline CDR1 is KGHDR and CDR2 is SFDVKD. As handled by the study authors: Reference gene primers were amplified, and this amplification served to estimate nucleated cell counts. TCRdb keeps only in-frame clones here, not all; method: immunoSEQ multiplex PCR. Clonal size and the V and J genes are those of that table, whereas D and trimming came from the DNA. The data show 110,000 to 150,000 clones, about 80% seen once. This sequence was found in a human donor in a cohort sampled during active COVID-19. This chain links TRBV24-1 with TRBJ2-3, with 8 bases lining up with TRBD1. Input material: peripheral blood. DNA of the CDR3: TGTGCCACCAGTCAGCGACAGGGGAATACGCAGTATTTT. Translated: CATSQRQGNTQYF.